The 20 T cell receptor beta chains listed next were all sequenced from one sample in a study of identical twins. Using its own MiXCR run on the 5' RACE reads, TCRdb lists one record per CDR3 protein. The data contain about 500,000 distinct CDR3 sequences, approximately 15% of them singletons. The same data also went into a second study, on yellow fever vaccine responses in identical twins.

The sample comprised CD4+ T cells sorted from blood. Receptor source: a woman in her late teens or twenties in good health.

The V gene is TRBV6-2 or TRBV6-3, the J gene TRBJ2-1, with a possible D match to TRBD2 (6 bases). V was shortened by 5 bases and J by 0 bases, with 26 bases between the two germline ends. Germline-derived CDR1 and CDR2 are MNHEY and SVGEGT. This CDR3 is built from 20 residues. CDR3 amino acids: CASSNILGLALLSSYNEQFF. In nucleotides, the CDR3 is TGTGCCAGCAGTAATATCCTGGGACTGGCGCTATTGAGCTCCTACAATGAGCAGTTCTTC.

This clonotype was recorded many times. The V call is TRBV3-1, the J call TRBJ2-7; D gene uncertain. Trimming took off 4 bases at V and 2 bases at J, with 9 bases between the two ends. The CDR3 runs to 13 residues. From germline, CDR1 is LGHDT and CDR2 YNNKEL (reference sequence). This CDR3 is CASSRELPYEQYF. The CDR3 DNA reads as TGTGCCAGCAGCCGGGAACTGCCCTACGAGCAGTACTTC.

This chain uses TRBV9 with TRBJ2-1; 7 nucleotides line up with TRBD1. The CDR3 totals 16 residues. Losses at the gene ends were 0 bases for V and 0 bases for J; bases not matched to a gene: 3. Germline V gene lookup returns CDR1 SGDLS and CDR2 YYNGEE. CDR3 bases: TGTGCCAGCAGCGTAGGGGACAGTCTCTCCTACAATGAGCAGTTCTTC. Protein: CASSVGDSLSYNEQFF.

CDR3 in DNA: TGTGCCAGCAGCTCGCGGACCAAAATGCGGGGGGCCTGGGAGACCCAGTACTTC. It is translated as CASSSRTKMRGAWETQYF. This rearrangement joins TRBV11-2 to TRBJ2-5, with 8 bases lining up with TRBD2. V lost 4 bases, J lost 5 bases, and 18 bases stayed unmatched. The CDR3 loop spans 18 amino acids. Germline assignment: CDR1 SGHAT and CDR2 FQNNGV.

This clonotype was seen more than once but under ten times. The chain recombines TRBV6-2 or TRBV6-3 with TRBJ2-1, with D maybe TRBD1 (6 bases). V shed 6 bases and J shed 4 bases, with 10 bases lying between them. The germline V gene has CDR1 MNHEY and CDR2 SVGEGT. This CDR3 comprises 13 residues. CDR3 amino acids: CASRDTGYNEQFF. CDR3 nucleotides: TGTGCCAGCAGGGACACAGGGTACAATGAGCAGTTCTTC.

Many counts were recorded for this clonotype. This chain links TRBV12-3 or TRBV12-4 with TRBJ2-5, with D tentatively TRBD2 (6 bases). Trimming shortened V by 2 bases and J by 1 base, and 8 bases separated the two germline ends. This CDR3 has 14 residues. This CDR3 reads CASSLSGVQETQYF. CDR3 DNA sequence: TGTGCCAGCAGTTTATCGGGGGTCCAAGAGACCCAGTACTTC.

The V call is TRBV7-2, the J call TRBJ2-2, with a possible D match to TRBD1 (5 bases). Germline V gene data show CDR1 as SGHTA and CDR2 as FQGNSA. There are 13 residues in the CDR3. V was clipped by 3 bases and J by 7 bases, with 9 bases between them. The CDR3 DNA follows: TGTGCCAGCAGCTTGGGGCGAAACGGGGAGCTGTTTTTT. Protein: CASSLGRNGELFF. The complete variable domain, with remaining parts taken from reference TRBV7-2 and TRBJ2-2, reads GAGVSQSPSNKVTEKGKDVELRCDPISGHTALYWYRQSLGQGLEFLIYFQGNSAPDKSGLPSDRFSAERTGGSVSTLTIQRTQQEDSAVYLCASSLGRNGELFFGEGSRLTVL.

This clonotype has a handful of counts. The chain uses TRBV3-1 and TRBJ2-7; TRBD2 agrees at 12 bases. V lost 4 bases, J lost 0 bases, and 4 bases stayed unmatched. This CDR3 has 16 amino acids. Germline lookup yields CDR1 LGHDT and CDR2 YNNKEL (reference sequence). The CDR3 loop reads CASSPGLAGLSYEQYF. The CDR3 DNA follows: TGTGCCAGCAGCCCCGGACTAGCGGGACTCTCCTACGAGCAGTACTTC.

The J gene is TRBJ1-1, the V gene TRBV15; no clear D. Trimming stripped 5 bases from V and 0 bases from J, with 10 bases between. CDR1 LNHNV and CDR2 YYDKDF come from the germline V gene (reference sequence). The CDR3 runs to 14 residues. Here the CDR3 DNA reads TGTGCCACCAGCCGAGTAGAAATGAACACTGAAGCTTTCTTT. Translation gives CATSRVEMNTEAFF.

V and J are TRBV12-3 or TRBV12-4 and TRBJ2-1; TRBD1 agrees at 7 bases. The CDR3 totals 15 residues. J lost 9 bases, V lost 5 bases, and 13 bases had no gene match. The CDR3 DNA sequence: TGTGCCAGCAGTAGGACAGGCCTACCACAAGGTGAGCAGTTCTTC. It yields the protein CASSRTGLPQGEQFF.

This clonotype showed up just a few times. The rearrangement uses TRBV5-1 and TRBJ1-1; 7 bases agree with TRBD1. There are 13 residues in the CDR3. V lost 1 base, J lost 7 bases, and 4 bases stayed unmatched. Germline V gives CDR1 SGHRS, CDR2 YFSETQ. This chain's CDR3 is CASSLRRGDEAFF. The CDR3 DNA sequence: TGCGCCAGCAGCTTGCGCAGGGGGGATGAAGCTTTCTTT.

At least ten counts were recorded for this clonotype. The chain is built from TRBV7-3 and TRBJ1-6, with a weak D call TRBD1 (6 bases). V was clipped by 5 bases and J by 8 bases, with 16 bases between them. This CDR3 is 15 amino acids long. Germline lookup yields CDR1 SGHTA and CDR2 FQGTGA. The CDR3 here is CASSTQGGFDSPLHF. CDR3 nucleotide sequence: TGTGCCAGCAGCACACAGGGAGGTTTTGATTCACCCCTCCACTTT.

In its sample, this clonotype was seen a few times. This chain joins TRBV7-6 and TRBJ2-3; a weak D match, TRBD2 (5 bases). V was shortened by 2 bases and J by 0 bases, with 9 bases between the two germline ends. Germline CDR1 SGHVS, CDR2 FNYEAQ. CDR3 length: 15 amino acids. In DNA form, the CDR3 reads TGTGCCAGCAGCTTAATACGGGGAAGCACAGATACGCAGTATTTT. Translation: CASSLIRGSTDTQYF.

This clonotype was seen repeatedly, ten times or more. This chain links TRBV20-1 with TRBJ2-7, with 7 bases aligning to TRBD1. Germline CDR1 is DFQATT and CDR2 is SNEGSKA (reference sequence). The CDR3 has 12 amino acids. J gave up 5 bases and V 6 bases, and 7 bases lay outside the gene matches. In DNA form, the CDR3 reads TGCAGTGCCCCCGACAGGGTCCACGAGCAGTACTTC. Translating it yields CSAPDRVHEQYF.

This clonotype was counted at least ten times. CDR3 amino acids: CASSPPYLVSSYEQYF. CDR3 sequence (DNA): TGTGCCAGCAGCCCCCCTTACCTCGTATCCTCCTACGAGCAGTACTTC. The chain links TRBV7-2 to TRBJ2-7; D unresolved. The CDR3 length is 16 residues. CDR1 is SGHTA, CDR2 FQGNSA, per germline. The V end was cut by 5 bases, the J end by 0 bases, with 17 bases between.

The table lists this clonotype with a few counts. V usage is TRBV9 and J usage is TRBJ2-3; D uncertain. Deletions cut 2 bases from V and 3 bases from J, with 13 bases between. Germline V gene sequence: CDR1 SGDLS, CDR2 YYNGEE. This CDR3 region has 15 residues. CDR3 in DNA: TGTGCCAGCAGCGTGGAAGGATTTTGGACAGATACGCAGTATTTT. Protein product: CASSVEGFWTDTQYF. Complete variable domain (other parts from reference TRBV9 and TRBJ2-3): DSGVTQTPKHLITATGQRVTLRCSPRSGDLSVYWYQQSLDQGLQFLIQYYNGEERAKGNILERFSAQQFPDLHSELNLSSLELGDSALYFCASSVEGFWTDTQYFGPGTRLTVL.

The chain couples TRBV3-1 to TRBJ2-2; D not resolved. CDR3 length: 12 residues. V was cut by 1 base and J by 8 bases, with 5 bases left in between. Germline V gene data show CDR1 as LGHDT and CDR2 as YNNKEL (reference sequence). In DNA, the CDR3 is TGTGCCAGCAGCCAAGTTTTTGGGGAGCTGTTTTTT. Translated: CASSQVFGELFF.

This clonotype was counted once. The junction departs from the called germline gene at one end, perhaps through a read error. V gene TRBV20-1 combines with J gene TRBJ2-7, with D tentatively TRBD1 (6 bases). Germline lookup yields CDR1 DFQATT and CDR2 SNEGSKA (reference sequence). This CDR3 comprises 19 residues. CDR3 sequence reads: CSARAITRTAYSSPLEQYF. The DNA for the CDR3 is TGCAGCGCTAGGGCGATAACCCGGACAGCCTATTCAAGTCCTCTCGAGCAGTACTTC.

The J gene is TRBJ2-3, the V gene TRBV5-6, with a possible D match to TRBD2 (6 bases). The ends were cut back, 2 bases at V and 2 bases at J, with 15 bases in the middle. The germline V gene encodes CDR1 SGHDT and CDR2 YYEEEE. The length of the CDR3 is 16 residues. The CDR3 is CASSLVGGKDTDTQYF. The CDR3 DNA sequence: TGTGCCAGCAGCTTAGTAGGCGGGAAGGACACAGATACGCAGTATTTT.

The V call is TRBV11-2, the J call TRBJ2-3; possibly TRBD1 for D (6 bases). V dropped 5 bases and J dropped 1 base, with 16 bases sitting between them. The CDR3 has 16 residues. Germline CDR1 is SGHAT and CDR2 is FQNNGV. This CDR3 reads CASSPRGGPGTDTQYF. The CDR3 DNA reads TGTGCCAGCAGCCCTAGAGGGGGACCTGGCACAGATACGCAGTATTTT. Full variable domain (rest looked up from reference TRBV11-2 and TRBJ2-3): EAGVAQSPRYKIIEKRQSVAFWCNPISGHATLYWYQQILGQGPKLLIQFQNNGVVDDSQLPKDRFSAERLKGVDSTLKIQPAKLEDSAVYLCASSPRGGPGTDTQYFGPGTRLTVL.